This section outlines one T cell receptor (beta chain) sequence together with its context. What this receptor recognizes is not known. No quality values exist for individual bases; no much larger clone is one base distant. These data come from a study of CD8 T cells in Susac syndrome (dated by TCRdb to the late 2010s). Looking at the study overall: Whether CD8+ T cell activation and differentiation in Susac syndrome was antigen driven was tested using repertoire sequencing.

Here is what the overall study found, with its caveats: The number of individuals in the TCR sequencing and HLA analysis was acknowledged as relatively small.

The CDR3 has 14 amino acids, counting the end cysteine and phenylalanine. This entry keeps only the CDR3 DNA: 42 bases, framed from base 1. For CDR1 and CDR2, the germline V gene lists SQVTM and ANQGSEA. Relative to germline, V is 1 base shorter and J is 2 bases shorter, with 8 bases between their ends. Peripheral blood CD8+ and CD4+ T cells from healthy donors, Susac syndrome patients and multiple sclerosis patients were profiled using high-throughput TCR beta sequencing. The healthy donors served as controls matched for age and sex. Bulk CD8+ and CD4+ T cells were purified by magnetic negative isolation, while CD8+ TEMRA cells were enriched using FACS. Blood was collected in EDTA tubes and processed within 24 hours, with PBMCs isolated through density gradient centrifugation. PBMCs intended for TCR sequencing were cryopreserved in liquid nitrogen and were subsequently thawed in a 37 degrees C water bath. The sorted or isolated CD4+, CD8+ and CD8+ TEMRA cells reached a purity of at least 90%.

RNA was extracted using the RNeasy kit, and about 0.5 to 1 microgram was reverse transcribed with random hexamers. TCR beta CDR3 regions were amplified with the immunoSEQ multiplex PCR assay covering 54 Vbeta and 13 Jbeta segments. PCR amplification bias was corrected using a synthetic template baseline for primer optimization and computational correction. The study's processing was this. Reads were annotated to V, D and J genes according to IMGT and were analyzed with immunoSEQ Analyzer, with only productive sequences retained. To calculate clonality, Shannon entropy was normalized by log2 of the number of productive unique sequences and then subtracted from one. For each patient and control, public and private clones were evaluated among the 100 most prevalent clones. Clones were defined as Susac-specific when absent from the healthy and MS cohorts, from 1,000 to 1,100 published viral clones and from other ImmuneACCESS disease sequences. The public reads were quality trimmed at Q25 with fastp and then assembled into clones with MiXCR by TCRdb, keeping productive beta chains. All rows with the same CDR3 protein become a single entry with the most common DNA and genes. What appears here as the V and J calls and clone size reflects TCRdb's work, not the paper's. This sample comprises 95,000 to 150,000 distinct CDR3 sequences, around 94% of them detected only once. The ten largest make up roughly 0.087% of the sample.

This receptor was taken from a human donor in good health. Sample: CD4+ T cells from PBMCs. This receptor chain uses TRBV29-1 and TRBJ2-2; perhaps TRBD1 is the D gene, with 5 bases matching. The nucleotides read TGCAGCGTTGAAGGCAGGGATAACACCGGGGAGCTGTTTTTT. Its product reads: CSVEGRDNTGELFF.